A few counts support the clone carrying this T cell receptor (beta chain). The source of the sample is a study of shared T cell receptors in the human thymus. Germline lookup yields CDR1 LNHDA and CDR2 SQIVND (reference sequence). The CDR3 extends over 14 amino acids. Trimming at V came to 4 bases and at J to 3 bases, leaving 2 bases not matched to a gene. The method was immunoSEQ multiplex PCR; TCRdb's version includes in-frame clones alone and lacks a portion of them. The sample carries hundreds of thousands of clones, around 87% recorded once. The sample was also reused in another study, on human thymus T cells. According to that study: Congenital heart defects were the reason for the corrective surgery that the donors, healthy Finnish infants, were having. The thymus tissue came from resections taken during corrective heart surgery. Thymic and blood repertoires appeared to display a bias in their usage of V and J genes. Reports from related research described highly overlapping thymic repertoires among unrelated individuals.

The sequenced material came from thymocytes. This chain connects TRBV19 to TRBJ2-3; 9 bases fit TRBD2. This sequence originates from a boy in the first two years of life with a congenital heart defect. The CDR3 DNA follows: TGTGCCAGTAGTACTAGCGGGACTACAGATACGCAGTATTTT. It codes for CASSTSGTTDTQYF.